This paragraph covers one T cell receptor beta chain sequence. Its antigen is not known. V was pared by 3 bases and J by 6 bases, with 5 bases of the junction left unmatched. Germline V gives CDR1 LNHNV, CDR2 YYDKDF (reference sequence). CDR3 size: 15 residues. These data originate in a study of beta chain features in type 1 diabetes. Study results and caveats: Across all four CD4+ subsets, people with type 1 diabetes showed modestly shorter TCRB CDR3s.

What was sequenced were expressed TCRB transcripts, since all of the isolated RNA had been reverse transcribed. Approximately 3.7 million reads per sample on average were obtained from naive, central memory and regulatory T cell samples. This table comes from immunoSEQ multiplex PCR, and its TCRdb copy is limited to in-frame clones, with some not included. The sample contains more than 300,000 clones, around a tenth of which appear only once. Source material: central memory CD4+ T cells from blood. This chain connects TRBV15 to TRBJ2-7; 13 nucleotides agree with TRBD2. This clonotype was sampled from a young man with type 1 diabetes. CDR3 sequence (DNA): TGTGCCACCAGCAGGAGGACTAGCGGGGGCCTCGAGCAGTACTTC. This sequence encodes CATSRRTSGGLEQYF.